The rows below give T cell receptor beta chains drawn from one sample of a study of T-cell memory formation after mild COVID-19. TCRdb independently ran MiXCR on the 5' RACE reads; one entry per CDR3 protein. Altogether 85,000 to 130,000 distinct CDR3 sequences are present, approximately 17% being singletons, with the ten largest covering 25% to 30%. Sequencing was done on a sample of PBMCs or a T cell subset sorted from them (not recorded which). The receptors were gathered from an adult woman who had mild COVID-19 (a few samples of this study predate the infection). Cell type and time point are not known. Both conserved end residues are part of each CDR3. The order of the fields is V gene, J gene, D gene, CDR3 length, clone size, CDR3 protein, CDR3 DNA. D genes are given only for firm matches. For some rows the clone size is stated as once, few or many, or as a class when expanded; others skip it.

V: TRBV18
J: TRBJ2-7
D: -
length: 15
size: few
CDR3: CASSPPVGGSYEQYF
DNA: TGTGCCAGCTCACCACCGGTCGGGGGCTCATACGAGCAGTACTTC

V: TRBV4-3
J: TRBJ2-7
D: -
length: 16
size: many
CDR3: CASSQDVTDRSYEQYF
DNA: TGCGCCAGCAGCCAAGATGTTACTGATCGCTCCTACGAGCAGTACTTC

V: TRBV20-1
J: TRBJ2-5
D: -
length: 16
size: -
CDR3: CSARGAGGSGEETQYF
DNA: TGCAGTGCTAGGGGGGCAGGGGGTAGCGGAGAAGAGACCCAGTACTTC

V: TRBV7-6
J: TRBJ2-5
D: TRBD2
length: 15
size: many
CDR3: CASSLLAGKSETQYF
DNA: TGTGCCAGCAGCTTACTAGCGGGGAAGTCGGAGACCCAGTACTTC

V: TRBV11-2
J: TRBJ2-3
D: -
length: 17
size: few
CDR3: CASSLVGPGWVADTQYF
DNA: TGTGCCAGCAGCTTAGTTGGCCCCGGCTGGGTGGCAGATACGCAGTATTTT

V: TRBV5-6
J: TRBJ2-7
D: TRBD1
length: 15
size: few
CDR3: CASSPPGTGIYEQYF
DNA: TGTGCCAGCAGCCCGCCCGGGACAGGAATCTACGAGCAGTACTTC

V: TRBV7-3
J: TRBJ2-3
D: TRBD2
length: 16
size: -
CDR3: CASSYGTSGPADTQYF
DNA: TGTGCCAGCAGCTACGGGACTAGCGGGCCAGCAGATACGCAGTATTTT

V: TRBV7-6
J: TRBJ2-5
D: -
length: 14
size: -
CDR3: CASSLAPGEETQYF
DNA: TGTGCCAGCAGCTTAGCCCCAGGGGAAGAGACCCAGTACTTC

V: TRBV4-2
J: TRBJ1-2
D: TRBD1
length: 14
size: -
CDR3: CASSPGDSPYGYTF
DNA: TGTGCCAGCAGCCCCGGGGACAGTCCCTATGGCTACACCTTC

V: TRBV7-9
J: TRBJ2-3
D: TRBD1
length: 14
size: few
CDR3: CASSSSGQQPAQYF
DNA: TGTGCCAGCAGCTCGTCGGGACAGCAACCCGCGCAGTATTTT

V: TRBV6-6
J: TRBJ2-1
D: -
length: 12
size: -
CDR3: CASSEGYNEQFF
DNA: TGTGCCAGCAGCGAAGGGTACAATGAGCAGTTCTTC